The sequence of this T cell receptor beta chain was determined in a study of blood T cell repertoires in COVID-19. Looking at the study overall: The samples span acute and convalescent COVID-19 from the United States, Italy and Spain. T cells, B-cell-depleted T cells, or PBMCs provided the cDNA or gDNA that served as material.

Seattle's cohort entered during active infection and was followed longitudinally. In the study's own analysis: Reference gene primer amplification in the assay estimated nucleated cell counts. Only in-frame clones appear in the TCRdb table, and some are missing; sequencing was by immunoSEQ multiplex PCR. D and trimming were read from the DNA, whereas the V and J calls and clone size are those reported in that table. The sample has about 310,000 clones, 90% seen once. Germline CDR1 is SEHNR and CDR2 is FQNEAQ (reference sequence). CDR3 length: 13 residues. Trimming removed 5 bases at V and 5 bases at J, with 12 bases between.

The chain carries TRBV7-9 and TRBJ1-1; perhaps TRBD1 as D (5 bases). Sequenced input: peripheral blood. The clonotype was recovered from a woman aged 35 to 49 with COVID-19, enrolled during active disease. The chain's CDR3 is CASSRGWTTEAFF. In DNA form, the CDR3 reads TGTGCCAGCAGCCGGGGGTGGACAACTGAAGCTTTCTTT.